The 25 T cell receptor beta chains given below trace back to one sample, sequenced in a study of beta chain features in type 1 diabetes. The entirety of the isolated RNA underwent reverse transcription, so expressed TCRB transcripts were sequenced. Sequencing used immunoSEQ multiplex PCR; TCRdb keeps in-frame clones, though not all of them. The data contain a few hundred thousand clones, around 30% of them singletons. The sample comprised naive CD4+ T cells from blood. The receptor set was obtained from a man between 18 and 35 years old in good health.

This clone was seen just once. The gene calls are TRBV10-3 and TRBJ2-7; D remains unclear. Trimming took 5 bases from V and 2 from J, leaving 10 bases between them. CDR1 and CDR2 (germline): ENHRY, SYGVKD. This CDR3 region has 13 residues. CDR3 region: CAISPQEAYEQYF. CDR3 sequence (DNA): TGTGCCATCAGTCCCCAAGAAGCCTACGAGCAGTACTTC.

The genes are TRBV5-4 and TRBJ2-2, with 8 bases fitting TRBD1. The V and J ends lost 4 bases and 4 bases, in that order; junction bases with no gene match: 6. Germline CDR1 SGHNT, CDR2 YYREEE (reference sequence). The CDR3 loop spans 15 amino acids. The CDR3 DNA reads TGTGCCAGCAGCGGAGCAGGGGGCCCCACCGGGGAGCTGTTTTTT. Translation: CASSGAGGPTGELFF.

This sequence joins TRBV10-3 and TRBJ2-1; TRBD2 matches at 10 bases. The germline gives CDR1 ENHRY, CDR2 SYGVKD. With 6 bases clipped from V and 10 bases from J, the junction kept 6 bases outside the gene matches. This CDR3 has 13 residues. CDR3 region: CAIRRAGGNEQFF. The CDR3 bases are TGTGCCATCAGACGAGCGGGAGGGAACGAGCAGTTCTTC.

This clone has only a few counts. The chain links TRBV7-2 to TRBJ2-7; D gene ambiguous. Germline V gives CDR1 SGHTA, CDR2 FQGNSA. This CDR3 is built from 12 residues. The ends were cut back, 5 bases at V and 3 bases at J, with 8 bases in the middle. In DNA, the CDR3 is TGTGCCAGCAGCCCGCAGAACTACGAGCAGTACTTC. Translated, it gives CASSPQNYEQYF. Full variable domain (outside the CDR3, taken from reference TRBV7-2 and TRBJ2-7): GAGVSQSPSNKVTEKGKDVELRCDPISGHTALYWYRQSLGQGLEFLIYFQGNSAPDKSGLPSDRFSAERTGGSVSTLTIQRTQQEDSAVYLCASSPQNYEQYFGPGTRLTVT.

In its sample, this clone was seen a few times. The chain combines TRBV7-2 with TRBJ2-7; 9 positions agree with TRBD1. Germline V lookup: CDR1 SGHTA, CDR2 FQGNSA. This CDR3 region has 14 residues. The V gene end was trimmed by 4 bases and the J gene end by 3 bases; junction bases not matched to a gene: 4. Here the CDR3 DNA reads TGTGCCAGCAGCTCGCCGGGACAGGGCTACGAGCAGTACTTC. It specifies CASSSPGQGYEQYF.

For this clone: The same CDR3 is also encoded by other DNA sequences in this sample. The chain carries TRBV10-3 and TRBJ2-7; 9 nucleotides match TRBD1. Germline lookup yields CDR1 ENHRY and CDR2 SYGVKD. The CDR3 length is 14 residues. V dropped 6 bases and J dropped 3; count of bases not matched to a gene: 6. The CDR3 loop is CAIRPGQGLYEQYF. The CDR3 DNA is TGTGCCATCAGGCCGGGACAGGGCCTCTACGAGCAGTACTTC.

This clone showed up just once. This chain links TRBV29-1 with TRBJ1-4; D ambiguous. The CDR3 runs 11 residues. With 4 bases removed from V and 7 bases from J, the gap between germline ends came to 7 bases. From germline, CDR1 is SQVTM and CDR2 ANQGSEA. CDR3 DNA sequence: TGCAGCGTTGTTATTCGTGAAAAACTGTTTTTT. Amino acid sequence: CSVVIREKLFF.

The chain links TRBV30 to TRBJ2-7; possibly TRBD1 or TRBD2 for D (5 bases each). Germline V CDR1 and CDR2: GTSNPN, SVGIG (reference sequence). This CDR3 is built from 14 residues. V lost 4 bases, J lost 4 bases, and 17 bases lay in between. CDR3 sequence (DNA): TGTGCCTGGAACCCGGGACCCCTCGGGTACGAGCAGTACTTC. Protein: CAWNPGPLGYEQYF.

The J gene is TRBJ1-5, the V gene TRBV4-1; no clear D. The V end lost 1 base, the J end lost 2 bases, and 18 bases lay between the germline ends. This CDR3 is built from 18 residues. Germline lookup yields CDR1 MGHRA and CDR2 YSYEKL. CDR3 amino acids: CASSQGILGTWGNQPQHF. The CDR3 bases are TGCGCCAGCAGCCAAGGTATATTGGGCACTTGGGGCAATCAGCCCCAGCATTTT.

This clone was seen only a few times. This chain joins TRBV25-1 and TRBJ2-6, with 10 bases matching TRBD1. Losses at the gene ends were 7 bases for V and 3 bases for J; bases not matched to a gene: 9. Germline CDR1 and CDR2: MGHDK and SYGVNS. The CDR3 has 17 amino acids. The CDR3 protein is CASKGQGIGRGANVLTF. In DNA form, the CDR3 reads TGTGCCAGCAAGGGACAGGGGATAGGACGTGGGGCCAACGTCCTGACTTTC.

J is TRBJ2-1 and V is TRBV29-1; unclear D gene. Trimming removed 8 bases at V and 6 bases at J, with 17 bases between. This CDR3 contains 13 residues. CDR1 is SQVTM, CDR2 ANQGSEA, per germline. The CDR3 region has the DNA TGCAGCTCCTGGGTCCAAATCGGCAATGAGCAGTTCTTC. Translating it yields CSSWVQIGNEQFF.

Of note for this clone: This sample also contains other DNA sequences that code for the same CDR3. This rearrangement joins TRBV30 to TRBJ2-1; D is undetermined. The V gene lost 5 bases and the J gene lost 4 bases, with 6 bases spanning the gap. The CDR3 length is 11 residues. CDR1 and CDR2 from the germline V gene are GTSNPN and SVGIG (reference sequence). CDR3 region: CAWLRYNEQFF. The CDR3 DNA reads TGTGCCTGGTTGAGATACAATGAGCAGTTCTTC.

V is TRBV6-4 and J is TRBJ2-3; D unclear. This CDR3 contains 14 residues. V lost 4 bases and J lost 2, with 10 bases in between. CDR1 and CDR2 (germline): MRHNA, SNTAGT. CDR3 region: CASSAVGITDTQYF. CDR3 nucleotides: TGTGCCAGCAGTGCTGTTGGAATCACAGATACGCAGTATTTT.

As concerns this clone: Other DNA sequences in this specimen translate into the identical CDR3. This chain links TRBV30 with TRBJ1-5; no clear D gene. Between the trimmed V and J ends, which lost 1 base and 2 bases, there was a span of 6 bases. The CDR3 is made up of 13 amino acids. Germline V gene lookup returns CDR1 GTSNPN and CDR2 SVGIG (reference sequence). The CDR3 loop is CAWSGRGNQPQHF. The CDR3 region has the DNA TGTGCCTGGAGTGGAAGGGGCAATCAGCCCCAGCATTTT.

The chain joins TRBV5-6 to TRBJ1-2, with a possible D match to TRBD1 (5 bases). V was shortened by 4 bases and J by 8 bases, with 18 bases between the two germline ends. Germline assignment: CDR1 SGHDT and CDR2 YYEEEE. This CDR3 contains 14 residues. The CDR3 nucleotides are TGTGCCAGCAGCGAGGGACTCTGGAGGAGCGGCTACACCTTC. It codes for CASSEGLWRSGYTF.

This clone turned up a few times. The chain uses TRBV4-3 and TRBJ2-5; 11 nucleotides line up with TRBD2. Germline loops: CDR1 LGHNA, CDR2 YSLEER. The V and J ends lost 4 bases and 5 bases, in that order; junction bases with no gene match: 6. The CDR3 is 15 amino acids. CDR3 in DNA: TGCGCCAGCAGCCTCGGACTAGCGGGTCTGGAGACCCAGTACTTC. Encoded protein: CASSLGLAGLETQYF.

This clone turned up a few times. This chain uses TRBV21-1 with TRBJ2-7; TRBD1 is the table's D call and was not checked against the DNA. TRBV21-1 is a known pseudogene. The CDR3 is made up of 14 amino acids. The CDR3 sequence: CATHRGSLENEQYF. DNA of the CDR3: TGTGCCACCCACAGGGGCTCCCTTGAGAACGAGCAGTACTTC.

This clone has a handful of counts. This chain uses TRBV7-8 with TRBJ2-2, with TRBD2 identical over 7 bases. This CDR3 spans 15 amino acids. The V segment lost 2 bases and the J segment 2 bases; nucleotides outside the gene matches: 2. CDR1 and CDR2 from the germline V gene are SGHVS and FQNEAQ. In nucleotides, the CDR3 is TGTGCCAGCAGCTTACGGGGGGTCAACACCGGGGAGCTGTTTTTT. It codes for CASSLRGVNTGELFF. Full variable domain (missing parts from reference TRBV7-8 and TRBJ2-2): GAGVSQSPRYKVAKRGQDVALRCDPISGHVSLFWYQQALGQGPEFLTYFQNEAQLDKSGLPSDRFFAERPEGSVSTLKIQRTQQEDSAVYLCASSLRGVNTGELFFGEGSRLTVL.

The chain joins TRBV7-2 to TRBJ1-5; D not certain. Germline CDR1 SGHTA, CDR2 FQGNSA. The germline V and J ends were trimmed by 2 bases and 6 bases, with 5 bases remaining between them. CDR3 length: 12 residues. CDR3 DNA: TGTGCCAGCAGCTTATATGTTCAGCCCCAGCATTTT. As protein: CASSLYVQPQHF.

The J gene is TRBJ2-3, the V gene TRBV30; 9 nucleotides agree with TRBD2. The length of the CDR3 is 17 residues. Germline assignment: CDR1 GTSNPN and CDR2 SVGIG (reference sequence). V shed 2 bases, J shed 3 bases, and the junction held 12 bases outside the gene matches. CDR3 DNA sequence: TGTGCCTGGAGTCTTTTCTTAGCGGGAGCCTCGACAGATACGCAGTATTTT. Amino acids: CAWSLFLAGASTDTQYF. Drawing the rest from reference TRBV30 and TRBJ2-3, the complete variable domain is SQTIHQWPATLVQPVGSPLSLECTVEGTSNPNLYWYRQAAGRGLQLLFYSVGIGQISSEVPQNLSASRPQDRQFILSSKKLLLSDSGFYLCAWSLFLAGASTDTQYFGPGTRLTVL.

This clone occurred a few times. The rearrangement links TRBV7-9 to TRBJ2-6; D might be TRBD2 (6 bases). There are 16 residues in the CDR3. Germline CDR1 SEHNR, CDR2 FQNEAQ (reference sequence). V was pared by 0 bases and J by 4 bases, with 10 bases between. The DNA for the CDR3 is TGTGCCAGCAGCTTAGCGGAGGGTACAGGGGCCAACGTCCTGACTTTC. Translated, it gives CASSLAEGTGANVLTF.

The rearrangement joins TRBV2 to TRBJ2-3, with TRBD1 matching 7 bases. The V gene's germline CDR1 is SNHLY and CDR2 FYNNEI. This CDR3 comprises 14 residues. V shed 7 bases and J 2 bases; nucleotides not matched to a gene: 6. The chain's CDR3 is CASIRTGPTDTQYF. The CDR3 DNA reads TGTGCCAGCATACGGACAGGTCCCACAGATACGCAGTATTTT.

Ten or more counts support this clone. The CDR3 here is CASSGGNTEAFF. In nucleotides, the CDR3 is TGTGCCAGCAGCGGGGGAAACACTGAAGCTTTCTTT. J is TRBJ1-1 and V is TRBV5-4; TRBD1 is a possible D gene (5 bases). The V gene's germline CDR1 is SGHNT and CDR2 YYREEE (reference sequence). V lost 4 bases to trimming and J lost 2 bases, with 6 bases between them. The CDR3 is 12 amino acids.

This clone turned up a few times. CDR3 DNA sequence: TGTGCCTGCCGGAGGGACCCTGCGACAAATACGCAGTATTTT. Its translation is CACRRDPATNTQYF. This chain connects TRBV30 to TRBJ2-3; D may be TRBD2 (6 bases). Germline V gives CDR1 GTSNPN, CDR2 SVGIG (reference sequence). The V end was cut by 6 bases, the J end by 7 bases, with 20 bases between. This CDR3 contains 14 residues.

The V gene is TRBV4-1, the J gene TRBJ2-7; weak D call: TRBD1 (6 bases). Germline-derived CDR1 and CDR2 are MGHRA and YSYEKL. This CDR3 is built from 14 residues. Trimming shortened V by 1 base and J by 4 bases, and 11 bases separated the two germline ends. In DNA, the CDR3 is TGCGCCAGCAGCCAAGGATACAGGGTTTACGAGCAGTACTTC. Amino acid sequence: CASSQGYRVYEQYF.